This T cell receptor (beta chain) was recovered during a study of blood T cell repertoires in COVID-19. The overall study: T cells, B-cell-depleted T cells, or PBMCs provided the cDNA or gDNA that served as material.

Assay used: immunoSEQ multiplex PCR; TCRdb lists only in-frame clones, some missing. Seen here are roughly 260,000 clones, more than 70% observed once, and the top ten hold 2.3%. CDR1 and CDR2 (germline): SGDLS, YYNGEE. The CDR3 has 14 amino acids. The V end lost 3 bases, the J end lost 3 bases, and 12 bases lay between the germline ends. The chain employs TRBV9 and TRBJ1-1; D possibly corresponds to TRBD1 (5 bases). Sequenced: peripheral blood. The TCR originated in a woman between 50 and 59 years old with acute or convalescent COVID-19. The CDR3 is CASSGQGGDTEAFF. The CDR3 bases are TGTGCCAGCAGCGGGCAGGGAGGGGACACTGAAGCTTTCTTT.